This T cell receptor beta chain emerged from a study of HIV-infected patients and healthy controls. Study-level findings and limits: Size-matched repertoire data failed to replicate the apparent Gini index recovery after therapy in HIV-infected patients. Compared with controls, mean Gini indices were significantly raised in HIV-infected repertoires, possibly indicating oligoclonality. In healthy controls, MAIT alpha CDR3s were common; in HIV+ repertoires, severely depleted.

cDNA was made from 500 ng RNA using alpha and beta constant primers. Using multiplexing indices, alpha and beta chain libraries were generated apart by chain-specific third strand synthesis. The cDNA received a 5' RACE adapter containing a random hexamer plus an SP2 sequencing primer site. TCRdb recomputed calls from the 5' RACE reads with MiXCR, one row per CDR3 protein. The data contain some 10,000 distinct CDR3 sequences, around 8% of them singletons. Within the sample, this clonotype is medium-sized (0.01 to 0.1%). Its target is unknown. The repertoire came from unfractionated whole blood and reflected all unsorted peripheral T cells. The CDR3 has 16 residues. In germline, CDR1 is MDHEN, CDR2 SYDVKM. With 3 bases clipped from V and 2 bases from J, the junction kept 7 bases outside the gene matches.

The sequenced material came from blood. The receptor was derived from an adult in good health. This chain joins TRBV28 and TRBJ2-3; 8 bases match TRBD2. DNA of the CDR3: TGTGCCAGCAGTTTCGGTCTAGCGGGTCCCACAGATACGCAGTATTTT. This gives the protein CASSFGLAGPTDTQYF.